This TCR beta chain appears in the sequencing data of a study of cytomegalovirus exposure and HLA in healthy donors. Study background: In an early release, HLA-typed donors contributed roughly 85 million unique TCR sequences.

Study-level findings and limits: Investigators reported some 150 TCR beta chains as tied to cytomegalovirus. Earlier findings revealed that most TCR beta V segments proved productive either about 87% or about 30% of the time.

The study sampled nominally healthy donors, though unrecorded immune exposures were likely. CDR3 size: 14 residues. Germline V gene sequence: CDR1 SGHRS, CDR2 YFSETQ. V was clipped by 2 bases and J by 5 bases, with 11 bases between them. Regarding this clone: Its antigen is not identified.

PCR was performed using 60 Vbeta and 13 Jbeta primers. Repertoires were generated with immunoSEQ multiplex PCR, while TCRdb's copy carries only in-frame clones and drops some. Of around 180,000 clones in the sample, 80% are singletons; the top ten hold approximately 6.7%. The rearrangement links TRBV5-1 to TRBJ2-1; D might be TRBD2 (6 bases). The sample comprised PBMCs. The sequence came from a man aged 30-40 years in good health and CMV-seropositive. CDR3 protein: CASSFTSTNNEQFF. DNA of the CDR3: TGCGCCAGCAGCTTCACTAGCACAAACAATGAGCAGTTCTTC.